The 12 T cell receptor beta chains listed next were all sequenced from one sample in a study of blood T cell repertoires in COVID-19. TCRdb's table, derived via immunoSEQ multiplex PCR, lists solely in-frame clones and lacks some. Of about 170,000 clones listed, about 87% are singletons. Sequencing was done on a sample of peripheral blood. The receptors shown here come from a man between 18 and 29 years old with active or convalescent COVID-19.

The chain joins TRBV11-2 to TRBJ1-1; TRBD1 might be the D (6 bases). From germline, CDR1 is SGHAT and CDR2 FQNNGV. V lost 0 bases, J lost 6 bases, and 14 bases lay in between. This CDR3 spans 15 amino acids. The chain's CDR3 is CASSLDHRVVAEAFF. The CDR3 DNA reads as TGTGCCAGCAGCTTAGACCACAGGGTTGTAGCTGAAGCTTTCTTT.

This clone has more than one count but fewer than ten. This sequence joins TRBV5-5 and TRBJ2-4, with 7 bases identical to TRBD2. The junction had 5 bases not matched to a gene; V was cut back by 2 bases and J by 3 bases. Germline CDR1 is SGHKS and CDR2 is YYEKEE (reference sequence). This CDR3 is 15 amino acids long. Here the CDR3 reads CASSFRREDKNIQYF. CDR3 DNA: TGTGCCAGCAGCTTTCGCCGGGAGGACAAAAACATTCAGTACTTC. Complete variable domain (other parts from reference TRBV5-5 and TRBJ2-4): DAGVTQSPTHLIKTRGQQVTLRCSPISGHKSVSWYQQVLGQGPQFIFQYYEKEERGRGNFPDRFSARQFPNYSSELNVNALLLGDSALYLCASSFRREDKNIQYFGAGTRLSVL.

There are a few counts of this clone. The chain has TRBV7-9 and TRBJ1-2, with 7 bases identical to TRBD1. V gave up 5 bases and J gave up 3 bases; unmatched junction bases: 6. The germline V gene has CDR1 SEHNR and CDR2 FQNEAQ (reference sequence). This CDR3 contains 14 residues. This chain's CDR3 is CASSQGQSHYGYTF. The CDR3 DNA follows: TGTGCCAGCAGCCAGGGACAGAGCCACTATGGCTACACCTTC.

The V gene is TRBV11-3, the J gene TRBJ2-5; D gene ambiguous. The CDR3 is made up of 12 amino acids. Germline CDR1 reads SGHNT; CDR2 reads YENEEA. The V end lost 4 bases, the J end lost 5 bases, and 8 bases lay between the germline ends. The CDR3: CASSSPGETQYF. CDR3 coding DNA: TGTGCCAGCAGCTCCCCCGGGGAGACCCAGTACTTC.

The DNA of the CDR3 is TGCGCCAGCAGCCTCGGGACTAGCGGGATAAGTGAGCAGTTCTTC. This codes for CASSLGTSGISEQFF. The chain uses TRBV4-1 and TRBJ2-1, with 13 bases that match TRBD2. Per the germline V gene, CDR1 is MGHRA and CDR2 is YSYEKL. The CDR3 totals 15 residues. V lost 4 bases and J lost 9; bases outside the gene matches: 6.

In this sample, this clone turned up once. The chain is built from TRBV28 and TRBJ2-1, with 7 positions matching TRBD2. The junction had 4 bases not matched to a gene; V was cut back by 2 bases and J by 6 bases. The CDR3 totals 14 residues. Germline CDR1 MDHEN, CDR2 SYDVKM. The CDR3 nucleotides are TGTGCCAGCAGTTTAAGGACTAGTCCCAATGAGCAGTTCTTC. The encoded protein is CASSLRTSPNEQFF.

V and J are TRBV7-8 and TRBJ2-3; 7 bases match TRBD2. The length of the CDR3 is 17 residues. Germline V gene sequence: CDR1 SGHVS, CDR2 FQNEAQ. V shed 0 bases, J shed 2 bases, and the junction held 8 bases outside the gene matches. CDR3 coding DNA: TGTGCCAGCAGCTTAGCGGGTAGCGGGCGTTACACAGATACGCAGTATTTT. Translating gives CASSLAGSGRYTDTQYF.

This rearrangement joins TRBV2 to TRBJ2-1; 9 bases map to TRBD2. This CDR3 contains 16 residues. Unmatched junction bases numbered 11, after V lost 4 bases and J lost 7 bases. The germline CDR1 and CDR2 sequences are SNHLY and FYNNEI. CDR3 nucleotide sequence: TGTGCCAGCAGTGCTTTGCCTAGCGGGATAGGTAATGAGCAGTTCTTC. Protein: CASSALPSGIGNEQFF.

The sample holds a few counts of this clone. The CDR3 nucleotides are TGTGCCAGCAGTTACGGAGATCAGCCCCAGCATTTT. Translating gives CASSYGDQPQHF. This chain connects TRBV6-6 to TRBJ1-5; D call uncertain. CDR3 length: 12 residues. CDR1 MNHNY and CDR2 SVGAGI come from the germline V gene (reference sequence). The germline V and J ends were trimmed by 2 bases and 5 bases, with 4 bases remaining between them.

The J gene is TRBJ2-1, the V gene TRBV24-1; 10 nucleotides line up with TRBD2. CDR3 size: 17 residues. The V and J ends lost 7 bases and 10 bases, in that order; junction bases with no gene match: 18. Germline-derived CDR1 and CDR2 are KGHDR and SFDVKD. The CDR3 coding sequence is TGTGCCACCAGCGGGGGGGCGACGGGACTAGCGTTTTACGAGCAGTTCTTC. Translating it yields CATSGGATGLAFYEQFF.

The genes are TRBV7-2 and TRBJ2-7; no definite D call. V gave up 3 bases and J gave up 3 bases, with 3 bases separating them. The CDR3 runs 11 residues. Looked up from germline, CDR1 is SGHTA and CDR2 is FQGNSA. In DNA, the CDR3 is TGTGCCAGCAGCTTTTACTACGAGCAGTACTTC. Protein: CASSFYYEQYF.

V and J are TRBV9 and TRBJ2-3; tentative D call: TRBD1 (6 bases). Germline CDR1 SGDLS, CDR2 YYNGEE. V was clipped by 4 bases and J by 7 bases, with 19 bases between them. The length of the CDR3 is 15 residues. CDR3 in amino acids: CASSSGQLPLNTQYF. The CDR3 region has the DNA TGTGCCAGCAGCTCAGGACAGCTTCCCTTGAATACGCAGTATTTT.